This T cell receptor beta chain was recovered during a study of blood T cells in healthy people across ages. Looking at the study overall: Capturing about one barcoded beta molecule per two T cells was achieved by template switching. Findings of the study overall: Long-lived donors had more naive CD4+ cells and higher diversity than aged donors.

This clonotype came up a few times. Its antigen remains unknown. A second roughly 6 to 11 cycle PCR used barcoded and J-beta primers. A 12-random-nucleotide template-switch adaptor tagged each cDNA molecule. TCRdb recomputed calls from the 5' RACE reads with MiXCR, one row per CDR3 protein. This sample has a few hundred thousand distinct CDR3 sequences; about 49% occur once, and the top ten carry roughly 51%. Germline lookup yields CDR1 SQVTM and CDR2 ANQGSEA. The CDR3 extends over 15 amino acids. The J segment lost 4 bases and the V segment lost 7 bases, leaving 10 bases of the junction unmatched. The sequenced sample was blood. The origin of this receptor is a man in his sixties in good health. The chain links TRBV29-1 to TRBJ2-7, with TRBD2 identical over 13 bases. For the CDR3, the DNA is TGCAGCGCTGGAGGGCTACTAGCGGGAGGGTACGAGCAGTACTTC. Translating it yields CSAGGLLAGGYEQYF.